This T cell receptor (delta chain) was recovered during a study of human gamma delta and Vdelta1 T cells. J lost 2 bases, V lost 4 bases, and 3 bases had no gene match. This CDR3 region has 15 residues. Looked up from germline, CDR1 is TSWWSYY and CDR2 is QGS. Study results and caveats: Polyclonal Delta One T cells reportedly showed broad cytotoxic targeting of acute myeloid leukemia.

TCRdb made new clone calls on the PCR reads using CATT. This table holds some 13,000 delta-chain clones, 40% to 60% found once. This clone was seen more than once but under ten times. Its antigen is unknown. Other DNA variants within this sample encode the same CDR3. V usage is TRDV1 and J usage is TRDJ1; 11 bases line up with TRDD3. This TCR derives from a human donor in good health. The sequenced sample was Vdelta1 gamma-delta T cells from blood grown in culture (DOT cells). The CDR3 loop is CALGATGGYTDKLIF. CDR3 DNA: TGTGCTCTTGGGGCTACTGGGGGATATACCGATAAACTCATCTTT.